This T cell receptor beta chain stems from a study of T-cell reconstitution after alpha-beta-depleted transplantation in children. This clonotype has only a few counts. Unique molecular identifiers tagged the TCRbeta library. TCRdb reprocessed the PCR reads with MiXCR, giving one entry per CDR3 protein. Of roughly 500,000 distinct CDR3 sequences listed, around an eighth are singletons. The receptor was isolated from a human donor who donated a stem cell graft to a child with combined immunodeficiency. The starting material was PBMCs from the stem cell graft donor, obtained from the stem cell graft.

The CDR3 here is CASSSPLGGGASVGELFF. The CDR3 DNA sequence: TGTGCCAGCAGTTCCCCCCTTGGCGGGGGGGCCTCTGTCGGGGAGCTGTTTTTT. The chain links TRBV28 to TRBJ2-2, with TRBD2 identical over 9 bases. The length of the CDR3 is 18 residues. Germline trimming cut 4 bases from V and 7 bases from J; bases unmatched to any gene: 16. CDR1 is MDHEN, CDR2 SYDVKM, per germline.